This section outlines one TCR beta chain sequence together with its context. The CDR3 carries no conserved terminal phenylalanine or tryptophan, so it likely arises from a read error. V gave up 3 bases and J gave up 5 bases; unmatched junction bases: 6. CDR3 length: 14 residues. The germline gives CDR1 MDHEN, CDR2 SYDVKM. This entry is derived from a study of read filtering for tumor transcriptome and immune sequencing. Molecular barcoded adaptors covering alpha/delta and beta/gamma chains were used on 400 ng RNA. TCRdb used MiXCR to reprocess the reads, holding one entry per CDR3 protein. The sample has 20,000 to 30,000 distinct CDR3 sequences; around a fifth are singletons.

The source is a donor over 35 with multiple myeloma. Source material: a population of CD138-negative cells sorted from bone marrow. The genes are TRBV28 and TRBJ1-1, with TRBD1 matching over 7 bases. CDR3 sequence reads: CASSFIRGLTEAFI. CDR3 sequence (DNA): TGTGCCAGCAGTTTTATCAGGGGGTTGACTGAAGCTTTCATT.